Each of the 22 T cell receptor beta chains below was sequenced from the same sample in a study of blood T cell repertoires in COVID-19. Using immunoSEQ multiplex PCR, the repertoire was profiled, and TCRdb retains in-frame clones only, with some absent. Of 390,000 or so clones listed, around 83% are singletons. The specimen sequenced was PBMCs or T cells enriched from blood (not recorded which). The receptors here all came from a woman aged 50 to 60 who had recovered from COVID-19.

The chain links TRBV6-2 or TRBV6-3 to TRBJ2-1; no clear D gene. The germline V gene has CDR1 MNHEY and CDR2 SVGEGT. The CDR3 is made up of 14 amino acids. V was trimmed by 6 bases and J by 1 base, leaving 10 bases between them. The CDR3 DNA is TGTGCCAGCAGCATCGACTCTTCCTACAATGAGCAGTTCTTC. Amino acids: CASSIDSSYNEQFF.

CDR3: CASSIVEANYGYTF. In DNA form, the CDR3 reads TGTGCCAGTAGTATTGTAGAAGCCAACTATGGCTACACCTTC. The genes are TRBV19 and TRBJ1-2; D not resolved. From germline, CDR1 is LNHDA and CDR2 SQIVND (reference sequence). Trimming took 3 bases from V and 2 from J, leaving 10 bases between them. The CDR3 runs to 14 residues.

The chain combines TRBV12-3 or TRBV12-4 with TRBJ1-1, with no clear D. Trimming took 6 bases from V and 1 from J, leaving 9 bases between them. The length of the CDR3 is 13 residues. The CDR3 bases are TGTGCCAGCAGATTCACGCGGAACACTGAAGCTTTCTTT. It codes for CASRFTRNTEAFF.

The chain combines TRBV30 with TRBJ2-5; 7 bases match TRBD2. J gave up 5 bases and V 5 bases, and 5 bases lay outside the gene matches. Germline-derived CDR1 and CDR2 are GTSNPN and SVGIG (reference sequence). The CDR3 length is 12 residues. CDR3 in DNA: TGTGCCTGGGTGGGAGGGGACGAGACCCAGTACTTC. Protein sequence: CAWVGGDETQYF. Using reference TRBV30 and TRBJ2-5 for the parts outside the CDR3, the full variable domain is SQTIHQWPATLVQPVGSPLSLECTVEGTSNPNLYWYRQAAGRGLQLLFYSVGIGQISSEVPQNLSASRPQDRQFILSSKKLLLSDSGFYLCAWVGGDETQYFGPGTRLLVL.

This chain connects TRBV2 to TRBJ2-2; perhaps TRBD1 as D (5 bases). Germline CDR1 and CDR2: SNHLY and FYNNEI. The CDR3 covers 12 residues. Trimming left V 11 bases short and J 2 bases short, with 9 bases between. This chain's CDR3 is CAPGLNTGELFF. The CDR3 nucleotides read TGTGCCCCAGGGCTTAACACCGGGGAGCTGTTTTTT.

The chain links TRBV9 to TRBJ2-5, with 9 bases lining up with TRBD2. The CDR3 covers 18 residues. Germline V gives CDR1 SGDLS, CDR2 YYNGEE. V was clipped by 0 bases and J by 2 bases; unmatched bases: 11. The CDR3 region has the DNA TGTGCCAGCAGCGTAGGGCCTAGCGGGGCTACTCCACAAGAGACCCAGTACTTC. It yields the protein CASSVGPSGATPQETQYF.

The V call is TRBV5-1, the J call TRBJ1-2, with 8 bases aligning to TRBD1. Trimming took 1 base from V and 3 from J; bases not matched to a gene: 5. The V gene's germline CDR1 is SGHRS and CDR2 YFSETQ. The CDR3 is 15 amino acids. This CDR3 reads CASSLYPGGDYGYTF. CDR3 sequence (DNA): TGCGCCAGCAGCTTGTACCCAGGGGGCGACTATGGCTACACCTTC. The whole variable domain, remainder taken from reference TRBV5-1 and TRBJ1-2, is KAGVTQTPRYLIKTRGQQVTLSCSPISGHRSVSWYQQTPGQGLQFLFEYFSETQRNKGNFPGRFSGRQFSNSRSEMNVSTLELGDSALYLCASSLYPGGDYGYTFGSGTRLTVV.

V gene TRBV7-2 combines with J gene TRBJ1-1; 8 bases map to TRBD1. Trimming at V came to 5 bases and at J to 1 base, leaving 6 bases not matched to a gene. CDR3 length: 15 amino acids. Germline CDR1 and CDR2: SGHTA and FQGNSA. This CDR3 reads CASSPWTGRNTEAFF. The CDR3 nucleotides are TGTGCCAGCAGCCCCTGGACAGGGAGGAACACTGAAGCTTTCTTT.

This clone has only one observation. The CDR3 bases are TGTGCCAGCAGCCTTATCGGGGTTGGGAAAGAGACCCAGTACTTC. It yields the protein CASSLIGVGKETQYF. The genes are TRBV28 and TRBJ2-5; TRBD2 might be the D (5 bases). The V and J ends lost 6 bases and 3 bases respectively, with 17 bases between them. This CDR3 is 15 amino acids long. In germline, CDR1 is MDHEN, CDR2 SYDVKM.

Points on this clone: This same CDR3 is encoded by further DNA sequences in the sample. The chain carries TRBV27 and TRBJ2-7; the match to TRBD1 covers 8 bases. The CDR3 contains 13 residues. Germline assignment: CDR1 MNHEY and CDR2 SMNVEV (reference sequence). V was pared by 6 bases and J by 2 bases, with 3 bases of the junction left unmatched. CDR3 sequence reads: CASSLQGAYEQYF. CDR3 coding DNA: TGTGCCAGCAGCCTACAGGGGGCCTACGAGCAGTACTTC.

This chain uses TRBV13 with TRBJ1-6; a weak D match, TRBD1 (6 bases). Germline-derived CDR1 and CDR2 are PRHDT and FYEKMQ (reference sequence). The CDR3 sequence is 18 residues long. Trimming took off 6 bases at V and 0 bases at J, with 18 bases between the two ends. The CDR3 loop is CASSYRVSTVSYNSPLHF. Here the CDR3 DNA reads TGTGCCAGCAGTTACAGGGTTTCAACCGTCTCCTATAATTCACCCCTCCACTTT.

The rearrangement links TRBV29-1 to TRBJ2-3; no definite D call. There are 12 residues in the CDR3. V lost 4 bases and J 3 bases, leaving 8 bases between the germline ends. Per the germline V gene, CDR1 is SQVTM and CDR2 is ANQGSEA. CDR3 coding DNA: TGCAGCGTTGTGTTGACAACAGATACGCAGTATTTT. It is translated as CSVVLTTDTQYF.

The chain links TRBV5-1 to TRBJ2-2; D gene ambiguous. CDR3 length equals 14 residues. Germline-derived CDR1 and CDR2 are SGHRS and YFSETQ. Trimming took off 10 bases at V and 0 bases at J, with 13 bases between the two ends. The CDR3 nucleotides are TGCGCCGGAAAGGCGGTGCCGAACACCGGGGAGCTGTTTTTT. Amino acid sequence: CAGKAVPNTGELFF. Looking up the rest from reference TRBV5-1 and TRBJ2-2 gives the full variable domain: KAGVTQTPRYLIKTRGQQVTLSCSPISGHRSVSWYQQTPGQGLQFLFEYFSETQRNKGNFPGRFSGRQFSNSRSEMNVSTLELGDSALYLCAGKAVPNTGELFFGEGSRLTVL.

The chain carries TRBV2 and TRBJ2-1; D might be TRBD2 (6 bases). Trimming removed 8 bases from V and 1 base from J, with 21 bases in between. The CDR3 loop spans 17 amino acids. CDR1 and CDR2 (germline): SNHLY, FYNNEI. In DNA form, the CDR3 reads TGTGCCAGCGATCGGGAGCCGGGGGTTCGGTCCTACAATGAGCAGTTCTTC. Its protein product is CASDREPGVRSYNEQFF.

The chain has TRBV12-3 or TRBV12-4 and TRBJ2-7; D remains ambiguous. The CDR3 is made up of 12 amino acids. V lost 6 bases, J lost 3 bases, and 9 bases lay in between. The CDR3 is CASRRSLYEQYF. CDR3 DNA: TGTGCCAGCAGACGGTCCCTCTACGAGCAGTACTTC.

This chain uses TRBV3-1 (or the pseudogene TRBV3-2) with TRBJ1-5; 10 bases map to TRBD1. The CDR3 length is 16 residues. Germline assignment: CDR1 LGHDT and CDR2 YNNKEL (reference sequence). V lost 1 base and J lost 5; bases outside the gene matches: 5. CDR3 sequence (DNA): TGTGCCAGCAGCCAAGGTGACAGGGGGCCGCATCAGCCCCAGCATTTT. It translates to CASSQGDRGPHQPQHF.

The J gene is TRBJ2-3, the V gene TRBV29-1, with D unresolved. Germline V gene lookup returns CDR1 SQVTM and CDR2 ANQGSEA. With 2 bases removed from V and 4 bases from J, the gap between germline ends came to 7 bases. The CDR3 totals 12 residues. The CDR3 loop reads CSVESGPDTQYF. The CDR3 DNA reads as TGCAGCGTTGAAAGTGGGCCAGATACGCAGTATTTT.

The V call is TRBV12-3 or TRBV12-4, the J call TRBJ1-3; the match to TRBD1 covers 7 bases. CDR3 length: 13 amino acids. V shed 6 bases, J shed 9 bases, and the junction held 8 bases outside the gene matches. The CDR3 DNA reads as TGTGCCAGCAGACTAACAGGGGCGGTCACCATATATTTT. Translating it yields CASRLTGAVTIYF.

The J gene is TRBJ1-2, the V gene TRBV7-2; D possibly corresponds to TRBD1 (5 bases). The V gene lost 5 bases and the J gene lost 3 bases, with 7 bases spanning the gap. Germline loops: CDR1 SGHTA, CDR2 FQGNSA. The CDR3 has 12 amino acids. The CDR3 region is CASSPGYYGYTF. The CDR3 DNA follows: TGTGCCAGCAGCCCAGGGTACTATGGCTACACCTTC.

This sequence joins TRBV11-1 and TRBJ1-6; 7 nucleotides agree with TRBD1. The CDR3 has 16 amino acids. Germline CDR1 and CDR2: SGHAT and FQDESV (reference sequence). Trimming cost V 1 base and J 10 bases; bases outside gene matches: 10. CDR3 protein: CASSLESGTASSPLHF. For the CDR3, the DNA is TGTGCCAGCAGCTTAGAATCCGGGACAGCATCATCACCCCTCCACTTT.

V usage is TRBV30 and J usage is TRBJ1-2; weak D call: TRBD1 (6 bases). From germline, CDR1 is GTSNPN and CDR2 SVGIG (reference sequence). The CDR3 loop spans 15 amino acids. The V end was cut by 2 bases, the J end by 0 bases, with 13 bases between. CDR3 bases: TGTGCCTGGAGTCCGGGACACATAGCTAACTATGGCTACACCTTC. Its translation: CAWSPGHIANYGYTF.

This clone was seen a handful of times. This chain connects TRBV18 to TRBJ1-1, with D perhaps TRBD1 (6 bases). V was cut by 4 bases and J by 0 bases, with 15 bases left in between. CDR3 size: 16 residues. Germline CDR1 reads KGHSH; CDR2 reads LQKENI. The CDR3: CASSLTQGTMNTEAFF. CDR3 nucleotides: TGTGCCAGCTCACTTACACAGGGTACGATGAACACTGAAGCTTTCTTT.